This TCR beta chain was sequenced for a study of T cell responses to AZD1222 COVID-19 vaccine. Study results and caveats: Elevations in Spike-specific TCR breadth and depth followed administration of two AZD1222 doses. The peak T cell response came first, and repertoires were sampled only after it.

The repertoire was sequenced with immunoSEQ multiplex PCR; TCRdb's copy has only in-frame clones and lacks some. The sample shows about 120,000 clones, about 86% of them seen only once. As to this clone: No antigen is known for it.

Germline CDR1 and CDR2: LGHNT and FRNRAP. V lost 1 base and J 7 bases, leaving 7 bases between the germline ends. The length of the CDR3 is 13 residues. This receptor was taken from an adult who received the AZD1222 COVID-19 vaccine. Sequencing used peripheral blood, obtained 28 days after the second AZD1222 dose. The rearrangement uses TRBV12-5 and TRBJ2-2; TRBD1 might be the D (5 bases). The CDR3 nucleotides are TGTGCTAGTGGTTTGGGGGGCCGCGGGGAGCTGTTTTTT. Translated, it gives CASGLGGRGELFF.